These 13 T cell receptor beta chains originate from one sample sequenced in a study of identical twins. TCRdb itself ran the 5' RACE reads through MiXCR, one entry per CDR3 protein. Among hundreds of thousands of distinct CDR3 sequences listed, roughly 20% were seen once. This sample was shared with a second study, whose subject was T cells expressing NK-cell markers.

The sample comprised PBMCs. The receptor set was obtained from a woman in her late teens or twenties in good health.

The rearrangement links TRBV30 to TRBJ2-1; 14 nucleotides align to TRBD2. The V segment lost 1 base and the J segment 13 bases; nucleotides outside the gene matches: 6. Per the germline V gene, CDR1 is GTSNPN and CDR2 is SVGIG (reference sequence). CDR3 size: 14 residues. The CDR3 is CAWSGSGTSGSQFF. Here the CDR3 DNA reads TGTGCCTGGAGTGGTTCCGGGACTAGCGGGAGTCAGTTCTTC. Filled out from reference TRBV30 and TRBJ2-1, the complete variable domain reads SQTIHQWPATLVQPVGSPLSLECTVEGTSNPNLYWYRQAAGRGLQLLFYSVGIGQISSEVPQNLSASRPQDRQFILSSKKLLLSDSGFYLCAWSGSGTSGSQFFGPGTRLTVL.

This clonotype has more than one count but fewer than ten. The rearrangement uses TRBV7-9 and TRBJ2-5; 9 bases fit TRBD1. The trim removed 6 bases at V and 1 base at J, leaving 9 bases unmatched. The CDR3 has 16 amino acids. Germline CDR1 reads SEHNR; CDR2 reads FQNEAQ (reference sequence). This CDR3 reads CASRGGTGKIQETQYF. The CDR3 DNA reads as TGTGCCAGCAGGGGGGGGACAGGGAAGATCCAAGAGACCCAGTACTTC.

The CDR3 sequence is CASSRTLGPKNSEQYF. The CDR3, as DNA: TGTGCCAGCAGCCGTACTCTGGGACCCAAGAACTCCGAGCAGTACTTC. The rearrangement uses TRBV12-3 or TRBV12-4 and TRBJ2-7; TRBD1 or TRBD2 may be the D gene (5 bases each). Trimming shortened V by 6 bases and J by 6 bases, and 24 bases separated the two germline ends. The CDR3 has 16 residues.

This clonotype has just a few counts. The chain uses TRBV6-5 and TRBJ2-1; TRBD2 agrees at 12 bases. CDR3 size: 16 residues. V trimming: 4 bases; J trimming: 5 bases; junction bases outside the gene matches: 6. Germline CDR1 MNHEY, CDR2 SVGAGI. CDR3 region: CASSLTSGRNHNEQFF. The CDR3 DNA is TGTGCCAGCAGTTTGACTAGCGGGAGAAACCACAATGAGCAGTTCTTC.

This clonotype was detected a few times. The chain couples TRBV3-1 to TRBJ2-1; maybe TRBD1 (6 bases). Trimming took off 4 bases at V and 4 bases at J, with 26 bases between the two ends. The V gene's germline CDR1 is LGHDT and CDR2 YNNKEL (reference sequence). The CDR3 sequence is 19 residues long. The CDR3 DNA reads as TGTGCCAGCAGCCGAGGGGGATTTGGGACACCGACCCAATACAATGAGCAGTTCTTC. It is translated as CASSRGGFGTPTQYNEQFF.

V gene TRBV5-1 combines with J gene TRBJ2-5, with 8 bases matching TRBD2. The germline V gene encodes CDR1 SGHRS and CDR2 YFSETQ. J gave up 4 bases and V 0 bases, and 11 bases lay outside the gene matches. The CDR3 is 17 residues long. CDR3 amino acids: CASSLGLANTEGETQYF. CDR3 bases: TGCGCCAGCAGCTTGGGACTAGCGAATACCGAGGGAGAGACCCAGTACTTC.

CDR3 sequence reads: CATSRVAAGGTDTQYF. The CDR3 DNA reads as TGTGCCACCAGCAGAGTAGCAGCGGGGGGCACAGATACGCAGTATTTT. J is TRBJ2-3 and V is TRBV15, with TRBD2 matching 8 bases. This CDR3 is 16 amino acids long. CDR1 is LNHNV and CDR2 is YYDKDF in the germline V gene (reference sequence). V dropped 1 base and J dropped 1; count of bases not matched to a gene: 4.

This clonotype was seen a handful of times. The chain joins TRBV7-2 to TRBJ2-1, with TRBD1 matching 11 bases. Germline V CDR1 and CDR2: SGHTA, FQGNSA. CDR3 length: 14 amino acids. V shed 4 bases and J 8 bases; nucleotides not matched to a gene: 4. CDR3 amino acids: CASSSWTGGYEQFF. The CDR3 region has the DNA TGTGCCAGCAGCTCGTGGACAGGGGGCTATGAGCAGTTCTTC.

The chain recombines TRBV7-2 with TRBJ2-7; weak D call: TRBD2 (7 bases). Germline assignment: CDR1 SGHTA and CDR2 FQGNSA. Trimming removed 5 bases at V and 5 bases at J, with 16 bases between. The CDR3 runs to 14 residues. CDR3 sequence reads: CASSRGGGVNEQYF. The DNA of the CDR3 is TGTGCCAGCAGCCGGGGAGGGGGAGTTAACGAGCAGTACTTC.

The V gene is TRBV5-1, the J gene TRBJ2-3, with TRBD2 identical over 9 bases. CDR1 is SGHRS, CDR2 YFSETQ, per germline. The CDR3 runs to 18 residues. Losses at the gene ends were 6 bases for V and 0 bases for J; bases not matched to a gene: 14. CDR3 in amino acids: CASKGLEAAGGSTDTQYF. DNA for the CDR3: TGCGCCAGCAAAGGACTTGAGGCAGCGGGGGGAAGCACAGATACGCAGTATTTT.

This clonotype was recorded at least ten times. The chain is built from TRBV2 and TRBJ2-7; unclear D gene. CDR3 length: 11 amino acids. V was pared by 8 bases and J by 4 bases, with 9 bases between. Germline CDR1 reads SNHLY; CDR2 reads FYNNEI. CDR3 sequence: CASQVNYEQYF. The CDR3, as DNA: TGTGCCAGCCAGGTCAATTACGAGCAGTACTTC.

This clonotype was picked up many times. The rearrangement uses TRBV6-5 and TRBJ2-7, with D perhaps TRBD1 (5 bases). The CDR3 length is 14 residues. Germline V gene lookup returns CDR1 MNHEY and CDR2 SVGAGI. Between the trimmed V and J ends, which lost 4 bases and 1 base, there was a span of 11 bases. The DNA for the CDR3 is TGTGCCAGCAGTTTGGGGCTTCCTTCCTACGAGCAGTACTTC. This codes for CASSLGLPSYEQYF.

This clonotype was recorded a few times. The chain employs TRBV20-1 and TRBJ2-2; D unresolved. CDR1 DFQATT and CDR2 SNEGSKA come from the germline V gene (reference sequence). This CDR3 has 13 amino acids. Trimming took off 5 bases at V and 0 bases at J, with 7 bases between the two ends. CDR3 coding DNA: TGCAGTGCTGACGGCCCGAACACCGGGGAGCTGTTTTTT. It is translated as CSADGPNTGELFF.